This T cell receptor (beta chain) is drawn from a study of blood T cell repertoires in COVID-19. This clone was picked up one time. The data were produced by immunoSEQ multiplex PCR, yet TCRdb's version contains in-frame clones alone and is incomplete. In the table there are some 300,000 clones, more than 85% of which are singletons. The CDR3 spans 13 residues. With 4 bases clipped from V and 8 bases from J, the junction kept 4 bases outside the gene matches. Participants were aged about 18 to 95 years, lived in 25 or so US areas, and enrolled virtually. Participant reports of clinical history set cohort assignment.

This receptor was taken from a woman aged 25 to 45 who had recovered from COVID-19. The chain joins TRBV12-3 or TRBV12-4 to TRBJ2-2; 7 bases map to TRBD1. Sequencing used PBMCs or T cells enriched from blood (not recorded which). Here the CDR3 reads CASSSRGLGELFF. CDR3 in DNA: TGTGCCAGCAGTTCCAGGGGGTTAGGGGAGCTGTTTTTT.